This TCR beta chain was identified during a study of T cell responses to AZD1222 COVID-19 vaccine. The length of the CDR3 is 16 residues. With V trimmed by 0 bases and J by 0 bases, 7 bases remained unmatched. From germline, CDR1 is SQVTM and CDR2 ANQGSEA. The data were produced by immunoSEQ multiplex PCR, yet TCRdb's version contains in-frame clones alone and is incomplete. The sample records 80,000 to 90,000 clones, about 92% being singletons. Regarding the study as a whole: In all cases, repertoires were sampled only after the peak T cell response.

This clone was found once. Its antigen remains unidentified. The sample in question was peripheral blood, obtained on day 0 of AZD1222 vaccination. The chain links TRBV29-1 to TRBJ2-7; 8 nucleotides match TRBD2. This clonotype was obtained from an adult in good health. CDR3 protein: CSVEDSRAGVSYEQYF. DNA of the CDR3: TGCAGCGTTGAAGACAGCCGAGCGGGAGTCTCCTACGAGCAGTACTTC.